The 27 T cell receptor beta chains below come from one sample, sequenced in a study of chemoradiotherapy in HPV16-positive cancers. Generated by immunoSEQ multiplex PCR, the TCRdb table keeps only in-frame clones and is missing some. The table includes approximately 58,000 clones, more than 75% detected once. Specimen: blood, collected from a patient who underwent chemoradiotherapy. Every receptor here comes from a human donor with HPV-associated anogenital cancer.

The chain is built from TRBV2 and TRBJ2-5; D ambiguous. From germline, CDR1 is SNHLY and CDR2 FYNNEI. The CDR3 covers 12 residues. Trimming shortened V by 10 bases and J by 5 bases, and 14 bases separated the two germline ends. CDR3 residues: CATEPPMETQYF. CDR3 nucleotides: TGTGCCACCGAACCCCCGATGGAGACCCAGTACTTC.

This sequence joins TRBV19 and TRBJ2-5; no clear D. Trimming cost V 6 bases and J 4 bases, with 6 bases left between them. Germline loops: CDR1 LNHDA, CDR2 SQIVND (reference sequence). This CDR3 comprises 11 residues. CDR3 region: CASRDGETQYF. DNA of the CDR3: TGTGCCAGTAGAGACGGAGAGACCCAGTACTTC.

This clone came up once. The V and J genes are TRBV11-3 and TRBJ2-1; 15 nucleotides agree with TRBD2. J gave up 8 bases and V 1 base, and 3 bases lay outside the gene matches. This CDR3 is 16 amino acids long. In germline, CDR1 is SGHNT, CDR2 YENEEA. The CDR3 protein is CASSLGGTSGRYEQFF. The CDR3 coding sequence is TGTGCCAGCAGCTTAGGGGGGACTAGCGGGAGGTATGAGCAGTTCTTC.

This chain joins TRBV4-3 and TRBJ1-4, with TRBD1 matching 9 bases. The ends lost 1 base at V and 6 bases at J; junction bases unmatched: 3. CDR1 LGHNA and CDR2 YSLEER come from the germline V gene. CDR3 length equals 15 residues. The chain's CDR3 is CASSQVWTGDEKLFF. The CDR3 DNA reads TGCGCCAGCAGCCAAGTCTGGACAGGGGATGAAAAACTGTTTTTT.

The rearrangement links TRBV5-8 to TRBJ2-7; the D gene is possibly TRBD1 (6 bases). Germline V gene lookup returns CDR1 SGHTS and CDR2 YDEGEE. The germline V and J ends were trimmed by 2 bases and 7 bases, with 19 bases remaining between them. The CDR3 loop spans 15 amino acids. CDR3 bases: TGTGCCAGCAGCTTCGGGTCAGGGGCAACGGGTGAGCAGTACTTC. Its protein is CASSFGSGATGEQYF.

The V call is TRBV21-1, the J call TRBJ2-5; the table's D call of TRBD1 was not tested on the DNA. TRBV21-1 is a pseudogene. The CDR3 loop spans 15 amino acids. CDR3 sequence (DNA): TGTGCCAGCACCTTCCGGACAGGGCCGGGAGAGACCCAGTACTTC. This gives the protein CASTFRTGPGETQYF.

The gene calls are TRBV27 and TRBJ1-5, with TRBD1 matching 9 bases. CDR3 length: 15 amino acids. J gave up 5 bases and V 6 bases, and 8 bases lay outside the gene matches. In germline, CDR1 is MNHEY, CDR2 SMNVEV (reference sequence). The CDR3 region is CASSSDRGSDQPQHF. CDR3 nucleotides: TGTGCCAGCAGCTCGGACAGGGGATCGGATCAGCCCCAGCATTTT.

V gene TRBV5-1 combines with J gene TRBJ2-7; 9 bases map to TRBD1. CDR1 is SGHRS, CDR2 YFSETQ, per germline. The CDR3 spans 13 residues. The V segment lost 8 bases and the J segment 2 bases; nucleotides outside the gene matches: 5. CDR3 residues: CASGDRAAYEQYF. The CDR3, as DNA: TGCGCCAGTGGGGACAGGGCGGCCTACGAGCAGTACTTC.

This chain links TRBV6-6 with TRBJ1-3; D unclear. The germline V and J ends were trimmed by 4 bases and 0 bases, with 7 bases remaining between them. The germline V gene encodes CDR1 MNHNY and CDR2 SVGAGI (reference sequence). The CDR3 is 14 amino acids. The DNA of the CDR3 is TGTGCCAGCAGTTCGCGCTTCTCTGGAAACACCATATATTTT. Protein sequence: CASSSRFSGNTIYF.

The J gene is TRBJ1-2, the V gene TRBV6-5, with D hard to call. Trimming shortened V by 5 bases and J by 1 base, and 8 bases separated the two germline ends. The CDR3 runs 13 residues. CDR1 MNHEY and CDR2 SVGAGI come from the germline V gene. This chain's CDR3 is CASSTEVNYGYTF. The DNA for the CDR3 is TGTGCCAGCAGTACCGAGGTTAACTATGGCTACACCTTC.

The chain links TRBV15 to TRBJ1-1; D gene ambiguous. The CDR3 loop spans 13 amino acids. V lost 3 bases, J lost 4 bases, and 9 bases lay in between. Per germline, CDR1 LNHNV and CDR2 YYDKDF (reference sequence). This CDR3 is CATSSASGTEAFF. CDR3 nucleotides: TGTGCCACCAGCAGTGCGTCAGGCACTGAAGCTTTCTTT. Full variable domain (remainder filled in from reference TRBV15 and TRBJ1-1): DAMVIQNPRYQVTQFGKPVTLSCSQTLNHNVMYWYQQKSSQAPKLLFHYYDKDFNNEADTPDNFQSRRPNTSFCFLDIRSPGLGDTAMYLCATSSASGTEAFFGQGTRLTVV.

V and J are TRBV5-1 and TRBJ2-1; 12 nucleotides line up with TRBD2. The germline V gene has CDR1 SGHRS and CDR2 YFSETQ. The V and J ends lost 0 bases and 8 bases, in that order; junction bases with no gene match: 6. The CDR3 runs to 16 residues. The CDR3 region has the DNA TGCGCCAGCAGCTTGGGTGGACTAGCGGGATATCATGAGCAGTTCTTC. It codes for CASSLGGLAGYHEQFF.

The J gene is TRBJ2-3, the V gene TRBV9; tentatively, D is TRBD1 (6 bases). Germline assignment: CDR1 SGDLS and CDR2 YYNGEE. The CDR3 is made up of 15 amino acids. V lost 4 bases to trimming and J lost 4 bases, with 16 bases between them. Here the CDR3 reads CASSPGTKGADTQYF. The CDR3 coding sequence is TGTGCCAGCAGCCCCGGGACAAAAGGGGCAGATACGCAGTATTTT. The whole variable domain, filled in from reference TRBV9 and TRBJ2-3, reads DSGVTQTPKHLITATGQRVTLRCSPRSGDLSVYWYQQSLDQGLQFLIQYYNGEERAKGNILERFSAQQFPDLHSELNLSSLELGDSALYFCASSPGTKGADTQYFGPGTRLTVL.

The chain recombines TRBV6-6 with TRBJ2-1; tentative D call: TRBD2 (6 bases). Germline values: CDR1 MNHNY, CDR2 SVGAGI (reference sequence). The CDR3 loop spans 14 amino acids. V was cut by 2 bases and J by 7 bases, with 12 bases left in between. CDR3 sequence (DNA): TGTGCCAGCAGTTACGCCGCTGGGGGGAATGAGCAGTTCTTC. This encodes CASSYAAGGNEQFF.

This clone was detected only once. V is TRBV9 and J is TRBJ2-3; 9 bases fit TRBD2. J lost 1 base, V lost 5 bases, and 2 bases had no gene match. This CDR3 is 14 amino acids long. CDR1 is SGDLS and CDR2 is YYNGEE in the germline V gene. CDR3 sequence: CASRGGGGTDTQYF. CDR3 sequence (DNA): TGTGCCAGCAGAGGCGGGGGGGGCACAGATACGCAGTATTTT.

This rearrangement joins TRBV5-1 to TRBJ1-2; the match to TRBD1 covers 7 bases. In germline, CDR1 is SGHRS, CDR2 YFSETQ. After removal of 0 bases from V and 4 bases from J, the junction contained 6 bases not matched to a gene. The CDR3 has 15 amino acids. CDR3 sequence: CASSLDFQGGYGYTF. For the CDR3, the DNA is TGCGCCAGCAGCTTGGATTTCCAGGGGGGCTATGGCTACACCTTC.

The J gene is TRBJ2-1, the V gene TRBV5-4; 7 positions match TRBD1. CDR3 length: 14 amino acids. The junction had 5 bases not matched to a gene; V was cut back by 4 bases and J by 4 bases. Germline V CDR1 and CDR2: SGHNT, YYREEE (reference sequence). CDR3 sequence reads: CASSLGTEYNEQFF. The CDR3 bases are TGTGCCAGCAGCCTCGGGACAGAATACAATGAGCAGTTCTTC. The whole variable domain, filled in from reference TRBV5-4 and TRBJ2-1, reads ETGVTQSPTHLIKTRGQQVTLRCSSQSGHNTVSWYQQALGQGPQFIFQYYREEENGRGNFPPRFSGLQFPNYSSELNVNALELDDSALYLCASSLGTEYNEQFFGPGTRLTVL.

V and J are TRBV4-3 and TRBJ2-7; 8 bases match TRBD2. Trimming took 0 bases from V and 3 from J; bases not matched to a gene: 4. Germline loops: CDR1 LGHNA, CDR2 YSLEER. The CDR3 extends over 15 amino acids. The CDR3 loop reads CASSQEMGTSYEQYF. Written as DNA, the CDR3 is TGCGCCAGCAGCCAAGAGATGGGGACTAGCTACGAGCAGTACTTC.

A note on this clone: Other DNA sequences in this specimen translate into the identical CDR3. The rearrangement joins TRBV27 to TRBJ1-2; 7 bases map to TRBD1. The CDR3 loop spans 15 amino acids. Per the germline V gene, CDR1 is MNHEY and CDR2 is SMNVEV (reference sequence). Losses at the gene ends were 5 bases for V and 0 bases for J; bases not matched to a gene: 6. CDR3 nucleotide sequence: TGTGCCAGCAGTCCGCTGGGACAGCCTAACTATGGCTACACCTTC. It encodes CASSPLGQPNYGYTF.

This CDR3 is CASSSGRIEDTGELFF. The CDR3 DNA is TGTGCCAGCAGCTCCGGTCGGATAGAAGACACCGGGGAGCTGTTTTTT. The chain couples TRBV11-2 to TRBJ2-2; no definite D call. The V end was cut by 4 bases, the J end by 3 bases, with 15 bases between. From germline, CDR1 is SGHAT and CDR2 FQNNGV. This CDR3 is built from 16 residues.

V gene TRBV7-8 combines with J gene TRBJ2-5; D not certain. This CDR3 has 14 amino acids. Looked up from germline, CDR1 is SGHVS and CDR2 is FQNEAQ. V gave up 5 bases and J gave up 2 bases, with 12 bases separating them. CDR3 loop: CASSPSRVQETQYF. The DNA of the CDR3 is TGTGCCAGCAGCCCGAGTAGGGTTCAAGAGACCCAGTACTTC.

CDR3 protein: CASNRAGVGNTIYF. Written as DNA, the CDR3 is TGTGCCAGCAACAGGGCAGGGGTTGGAAACACCATATATTTT. The chain joins TRBV19 to TRBJ1-3; a weak D match, TRBD1 (6 bases). Trimming stripped 9 bases from V and 3 bases from J, with 15 bases between. The CDR3 is 14 amino acids. CDR1 is LNHDA and CDR2 is SQIVND in the germline V gene (reference sequence).

The V gene is TRBV20-1, the J gene TRBJ2-5, with D unresolved. The CDR3 has 11 amino acids. V lost 7 bases to trimming and J lost 5 bases, with 11 bases between them. Germline-derived CDR1 and CDR2 are DFQATT and SNEGSKA (reference sequence). The CDR3 DNA sequence: TGCAGTGGACTTAACTCGGAGACCCAGTACTTC. The encoded protein is CSGLNSETQYF.

This rearrangement joins TRBV5-1 to TRBJ2-5, with 10 bases fitting TRBD1. CDR3 length equals 17 residues. Germline assignment: CDR1 SGHRS and CDR2 YFSETQ. J gave up 5 bases and V 0 bases, and 10 bases lay outside the gene matches. CDR3 nucleotides: TGCGCCAGCAGCTTGGCCGCGACAGGGGGCCCCGGGGAGACCCAGTACTTC. Its protein is CASSLAATGGPGETQYF. Full variable domain (missing parts from reference TRBV5-1 and TRBJ2-5): KAGVTQTPRYLIKTRGQQVTLSCSPISGHRSVSWYQQTPGQGLQFLFEYFSETQRNKGNFPGRFSGRQFSNSRSEMNVSTLELGDSALYLCASSLAATGGPGETQYFGPGTRLLVL.

CDR3 in amino acids: CASRLRGGTEAFF. The CDR3 coding sequence is TGTGCCAGCAGGTTGCGGGGGGGGACTGAAGCTTTCTTT. V usage is TRBV6-1 and J usage is TRBJ1-1; D perhaps matches TRBD1 (5 bases). Germline loops: CDR1 MNHNS, CDR2 SASEGT. The CDR3 totals 13 residues. V lost 6 bases, J lost 5 bases, and 13 bases lay in between.

V and J are TRBV5-1 and TRBJ2-3; weak D call: TRBD1 (7 bases). Germline loops: CDR1 SGHRS, CDR2 YFSETQ. Trimming removed 5 bases from V and 6 bases from J, with 19 bases in between. This CDR3 has 15 amino acids. CDR3: CASRQGTRREDTQYF. The CDR3 coding sequence is TGCGCCAGCAGACAGGGGACGCGGAGGGAGGATACGCAGTATTTT.

The CDR3 sequence is CASSPGAGGYTF. DNA of the CDR3: TGCGCCAGCAGCCCGGGAGCCGGAGGCTACACCTTC. The chain couples TRBV4-3 to TRBJ1-2; no definite D call. Trimming took 4 bases from V and 8 from J, leaving 11 bases between them. CDR1 and CDR2 from the germline V gene are LGHNA and YSLEER. CDR3 length: 12 amino acids.